Listed here are 9 T cell receptor beta chains from one sample, sequenced in a study of read filtering for tumor transcriptome and immune sequencing. This library used 300 to 450 ng RNA and molecular barcoded adaptors spanning alpha/delta and beta/gamma chains. TCRdb reprocessed the reads via MiXCR and lists one record per CDR3 protein. The sample has 57,000 or so distinct CDR3 sequences; around 21% are singletons. The sample comprised a population of CD138-negative cells sorted from bone marrow. The source of these receptors is a donor at least 40 years old with multiple myeloma.

The rearrangement links TRBV30 to TRBJ2-1; D remains unclear. The ends were cut back, 2 bases at V and 6 bases at J, with 11 bases in the middle. The germline gives CDR1 GTSNPN, CDR2 SVGIG (reference sequence). The CDR3 sequence is 13 residues long. CDR3 sequence: CAWSRTVGNEQFF. CDR3 DNA: TGTGCCTGGAGTCGGACCGTGGGCAATGAGCAGTTCTTC.

This clonotype was recorded many times. V and J are TRBV15 and TRBJ1-1; D not resolved. Trimming took off 0 bases at V and 4 bases at J, with 9 bases between the two ends. Germline values: CDR1 LNHNV, CDR2 YYDKDF (reference sequence). CDR3 length equals 14 residues. The CDR3 sequence is CATSRELGRTEAFF. As DNA, the CDR3 is TGTGCCACCAGCAGAGAATTAGGGCGCACTGAAGCTTTCTTT.

This clonotype was observed many times. V and J are TRBV7-9 and TRBJ1-1, with unresolved D. Per the germline V gene, CDR1 is SEHNR and CDR2 is FQNEAQ (reference sequence). Trimming removed 1 base from V and 1 base from J, with 4 bases in between. The CDR3 runs to 13 residues. CDR3 in amino acids: CASSLVRNTEAFF. Here the CDR3 DNA reads TGTGCCAGCAGCTTAGTACGGAACACTGAAGCTTTCTTT.

This clonotype has a count of ten or more. The V and J genes are TRBV6-2 or TRBV6-3 and TRBJ2-1, with 14 bases matching TRBD2. In germline, CDR1 is MNHEY, CDR2 SVGEGT. This CDR3 is 16 amino acids long. Germline trimming cut 6 bases from V and 5 bases from J; bases unmatched to any gene: 6. CDR3 sequence reads: CASSSGTSGGHNEQFF. As DNA, the CDR3 is TGTGCCAGCAGCTCCGGGACTAGCGGGGGACACAATGAGCAGTTCTTC.

A word on this clonotype: This may stem from a read error, because a much larger clone lies one nucleotide away. This chain links TRBV7-2 with TRBJ1-2; D is uncertain. V was trimmed by 5 bases and J by 5 bases, leaving 21 bases between them. The CDR3 runs 16 residues. CDR1 and CDR2 (germline): SGHTA, FQGNSA. CDR3 protein: CASSPGPAEGVYGYTF. Written as DNA, the CDR3 is TGTGCCAGCAGCCCAGGCCCTGCAGAGGGAGTATATGGCTACACCTTC.

This chain uses TRBV11-3 with TRBJ2-2, with 10 bases identical to TRBD2. The CDR3 runs 15 residues. Germline V gene lookup returns CDR1 SGHNT and CDR2 YENEEA. Germline trimming cut 6 bases from V and 3 bases from J; bases unmatched to any gene: 4. The CDR3: CASRRTSGYTGELFF. The DNA of the CDR3 is TGTGCCAGCAGGCGGACTAGCGGCTACACCGGGGAGCTGTTTTTT.

This clonotype is medium-sized within its sample. The V gene is TRBV7-2, the J gene TRBJ2-1, with D maybe TRBD2 (5 bases). Trimming took 2 bases from V and 10 from J, leaving 9 bases between them. The CDR3 sequence is 12 residues long. Germline lookup yields CDR1 SGHTA and CDR2 FQGNSA. CDR3 sequence reads: CASSLRGREQFF. Here the CDR3 DNA reads TGTGCCAGCAGCTTACGGGGTCGCGAGCAGTTCTTC.

This clonotype was recorded at least ten times. J is TRBJ2-2 and V is TRBV20-1; TRBD2 might be the D (6 bases). Looked up from germline, CDR1 is DFQATT and CDR2 is SNEGSKA (reference sequence). V shed 1 base and J shed 1 base, with 13 bases lying between them. The CDR3 is 16 residues long. The chain's CDR3 is CSARVGSSENTGELFF. The CDR3 region has the DNA TGCAGTGCTAGAGTGGGGTCTAGCGAGAACACCGGGGAGCTGTTTTTT.

This clonotype was found a few times. The V and J genes are TRBV6-2 or TRBV6-3 and TRBJ2-3; 16 bases agree with TRBD2. The trim removed 5 bases at V and 3 bases at J, leaving 5 bases unmatched. Germline loops: CDR1 MNHEY, CDR2 SVGEGT. This CDR3 region has 17 residues. The CDR3 DNA follows: TGTGCCAGCAGTCCTCCGGGACTAGCGGGAGGGACAGATACGCAGTATTTT. Residues: CASSPPGLAGGTDTQYF.